Listed below are T cell receptor beta chains from one sample, sequenced in a study of blood T cell repertoires in COVID-19. Measured with immunoSEQ multiplex PCR; TCRdb has only the in-frame clones, and not every one. The sample carries about 330,000 clones, 87% recorded once. Sequencing input: PBMCs or T cells enriched from blood (not recorded which). Receptors originate from a woman aged 25 to 45 who had recovered from COVID-19. CDR3s include the opening cysteine and the closing phenylalanine or tryptophan. The order of the fields is V gene, J gene, clone size, D gene, CDR3 protein, CDR3 DNA. D genes are given only for firm matches. Only some rows state a clone size, as once, few, many or a class for expanded clones.

>TRBV9|TRBJ2-3|NA|TRBD1
CASSVEGTGSADTQYF
TGTGCCAGCAGCGTAGAAGGGACAGGGTCCGCAGATACGCAGTATTTT
>TRBV4-2|TRBJ2-1|NA|NA
CASSQRSGGEQFF
TGTGCCAGCAGCCAACGGTCAGGAGGTGAGCAGTTCTTC
>TRBV3-1/TRBV3-2|TRBJ1-2|once|NA
CASSREAGYTF
TGTGCCAGCAGCCGGGAGGCTGGCTACACCTTC
>TRBV6-5|TRBJ1-5|NA|NA
CATTGGPQPQHF
TGTGCCACCACGGGGGGGCCTCAGCCCCAGCATTTT
>TRBV10-3|TRBJ1-3|NA|TRBD1
CAISGTGAGSGNTIYF
TGTGCCATCAGCGGGACAGGGGCCGGCTCTGGAAACACCATATATTTT
>TRBV13|TRBJ2-3|NA|NA
CASSPRDTDTQYF
TGTGCCAGCAGCCCGAGGGACACAGATACGCAGTATTTT
>TRBV7-2|TRBJ2-7|NA|TRBD2
CASSVGTSGEQYF
TGTGCCAGCAGCGTTGGGACTAGTGGCGAGCAGTACTTC
>TRBV5-1|TRBJ2-2|NA|TRBD2
CASSLGMTSGGITGELFF
TGCGCCAGCAGCTTGGGGATGACTAGCGGGGGGATCACCGGGGAGCTGTTTTTT
>TRBV25-1|TRBJ1-2|NA|NA
CASSRGEAYSYGYTF
TGTGCCAGCTCTCGGGGGGAGGCCTACTCATATGGCTACACCTTC
>TRBV19|TRBJ2-1|NA|NA
CASSIGGEITRNEQFF
TGTGCCAGTAGCATAGGCGGGGAGATAACTCGCAATGAGCAGTTCTTC
>TRBV5-1|TRBJ2-1|NA|NA
CASSLEGQGHEQFF
TGCGCCAGCAGCTTGGAGGGACAAGGGCATGAGCAGTTCTTC
>TRBV10-3|TRBJ1-5|NA|NA
CAISESYSGDQPQHF
TGTGCCATCAGTGAGTCGTATTCAGGGGATCAGCCCCAGCATTTT
>TRBV9|TRBJ2-7|once|TRBD2
CASSVGLAGVSEQYF
TGTGCCAGCAGCGTGGGACTAGCGGGGGTCTCCGAGCAGTACTTC
>TRBV24-1|TRBJ1-2|NA|NA
CATSDVGDSGYTF
TGTGCCACCAGTGATGTAGGGGATTCGGGCTACACCTTC
>TRBV7-8|TRBJ2-3|NA|TRBD2
CASSPGTSGGATDTQYF
TGTGCCAGCAGCCCTGGGACTAGCGGGGGAGCGACAGATACGCAGTATTTT
>TRBV15|TRBJ2-7|NA|NA
CATSSLYGGYRYEQYF
TGTGCCACCAGCAGTCTTTATGGGGGCTACAGGTACGAGCAGTACTTC
>TRBV12-3/TRBV12-4|TRBJ2-7|NA|NA
CASSLGGGEQYF
TGTGCCAGCAGTTTAGGAGGAGGCGAGCAGTACTTC
>TRBV6-5|TRBJ1-1|NA|NA
CASSSQPDTEAFF
TGTGCCAGCTCTAGCCAGCCGGACACTGAAGCTTTCTTT
>TRBV2|TRBJ2-6|NA|TRBD1
CASSFGTGGVNVLTF
TGTGCCAGCAGTTTTGGAACAGGGGGTGTCAACGTCCTGACTTTC
>TRBV2|TRBJ2-2|NA|TRBD2
CASTGGGPGELFF
TGTGCCAGCACCGGGGGGGGCCCCGGGGAGCTGTTTTTT
>TRBV29-1|TRBJ1-2|NA|NA
CSVEDELYGYTF
TGCAGCGTTGAAGATGAGTTATATGGCTACACCTTC
>TRBV29-1|TRBJ1-1|NA|NA
CSVFTGSSTEAFF
TGCAGCGTGTTTACAGGGAGTAGTACTGAAGCTTTCTTT